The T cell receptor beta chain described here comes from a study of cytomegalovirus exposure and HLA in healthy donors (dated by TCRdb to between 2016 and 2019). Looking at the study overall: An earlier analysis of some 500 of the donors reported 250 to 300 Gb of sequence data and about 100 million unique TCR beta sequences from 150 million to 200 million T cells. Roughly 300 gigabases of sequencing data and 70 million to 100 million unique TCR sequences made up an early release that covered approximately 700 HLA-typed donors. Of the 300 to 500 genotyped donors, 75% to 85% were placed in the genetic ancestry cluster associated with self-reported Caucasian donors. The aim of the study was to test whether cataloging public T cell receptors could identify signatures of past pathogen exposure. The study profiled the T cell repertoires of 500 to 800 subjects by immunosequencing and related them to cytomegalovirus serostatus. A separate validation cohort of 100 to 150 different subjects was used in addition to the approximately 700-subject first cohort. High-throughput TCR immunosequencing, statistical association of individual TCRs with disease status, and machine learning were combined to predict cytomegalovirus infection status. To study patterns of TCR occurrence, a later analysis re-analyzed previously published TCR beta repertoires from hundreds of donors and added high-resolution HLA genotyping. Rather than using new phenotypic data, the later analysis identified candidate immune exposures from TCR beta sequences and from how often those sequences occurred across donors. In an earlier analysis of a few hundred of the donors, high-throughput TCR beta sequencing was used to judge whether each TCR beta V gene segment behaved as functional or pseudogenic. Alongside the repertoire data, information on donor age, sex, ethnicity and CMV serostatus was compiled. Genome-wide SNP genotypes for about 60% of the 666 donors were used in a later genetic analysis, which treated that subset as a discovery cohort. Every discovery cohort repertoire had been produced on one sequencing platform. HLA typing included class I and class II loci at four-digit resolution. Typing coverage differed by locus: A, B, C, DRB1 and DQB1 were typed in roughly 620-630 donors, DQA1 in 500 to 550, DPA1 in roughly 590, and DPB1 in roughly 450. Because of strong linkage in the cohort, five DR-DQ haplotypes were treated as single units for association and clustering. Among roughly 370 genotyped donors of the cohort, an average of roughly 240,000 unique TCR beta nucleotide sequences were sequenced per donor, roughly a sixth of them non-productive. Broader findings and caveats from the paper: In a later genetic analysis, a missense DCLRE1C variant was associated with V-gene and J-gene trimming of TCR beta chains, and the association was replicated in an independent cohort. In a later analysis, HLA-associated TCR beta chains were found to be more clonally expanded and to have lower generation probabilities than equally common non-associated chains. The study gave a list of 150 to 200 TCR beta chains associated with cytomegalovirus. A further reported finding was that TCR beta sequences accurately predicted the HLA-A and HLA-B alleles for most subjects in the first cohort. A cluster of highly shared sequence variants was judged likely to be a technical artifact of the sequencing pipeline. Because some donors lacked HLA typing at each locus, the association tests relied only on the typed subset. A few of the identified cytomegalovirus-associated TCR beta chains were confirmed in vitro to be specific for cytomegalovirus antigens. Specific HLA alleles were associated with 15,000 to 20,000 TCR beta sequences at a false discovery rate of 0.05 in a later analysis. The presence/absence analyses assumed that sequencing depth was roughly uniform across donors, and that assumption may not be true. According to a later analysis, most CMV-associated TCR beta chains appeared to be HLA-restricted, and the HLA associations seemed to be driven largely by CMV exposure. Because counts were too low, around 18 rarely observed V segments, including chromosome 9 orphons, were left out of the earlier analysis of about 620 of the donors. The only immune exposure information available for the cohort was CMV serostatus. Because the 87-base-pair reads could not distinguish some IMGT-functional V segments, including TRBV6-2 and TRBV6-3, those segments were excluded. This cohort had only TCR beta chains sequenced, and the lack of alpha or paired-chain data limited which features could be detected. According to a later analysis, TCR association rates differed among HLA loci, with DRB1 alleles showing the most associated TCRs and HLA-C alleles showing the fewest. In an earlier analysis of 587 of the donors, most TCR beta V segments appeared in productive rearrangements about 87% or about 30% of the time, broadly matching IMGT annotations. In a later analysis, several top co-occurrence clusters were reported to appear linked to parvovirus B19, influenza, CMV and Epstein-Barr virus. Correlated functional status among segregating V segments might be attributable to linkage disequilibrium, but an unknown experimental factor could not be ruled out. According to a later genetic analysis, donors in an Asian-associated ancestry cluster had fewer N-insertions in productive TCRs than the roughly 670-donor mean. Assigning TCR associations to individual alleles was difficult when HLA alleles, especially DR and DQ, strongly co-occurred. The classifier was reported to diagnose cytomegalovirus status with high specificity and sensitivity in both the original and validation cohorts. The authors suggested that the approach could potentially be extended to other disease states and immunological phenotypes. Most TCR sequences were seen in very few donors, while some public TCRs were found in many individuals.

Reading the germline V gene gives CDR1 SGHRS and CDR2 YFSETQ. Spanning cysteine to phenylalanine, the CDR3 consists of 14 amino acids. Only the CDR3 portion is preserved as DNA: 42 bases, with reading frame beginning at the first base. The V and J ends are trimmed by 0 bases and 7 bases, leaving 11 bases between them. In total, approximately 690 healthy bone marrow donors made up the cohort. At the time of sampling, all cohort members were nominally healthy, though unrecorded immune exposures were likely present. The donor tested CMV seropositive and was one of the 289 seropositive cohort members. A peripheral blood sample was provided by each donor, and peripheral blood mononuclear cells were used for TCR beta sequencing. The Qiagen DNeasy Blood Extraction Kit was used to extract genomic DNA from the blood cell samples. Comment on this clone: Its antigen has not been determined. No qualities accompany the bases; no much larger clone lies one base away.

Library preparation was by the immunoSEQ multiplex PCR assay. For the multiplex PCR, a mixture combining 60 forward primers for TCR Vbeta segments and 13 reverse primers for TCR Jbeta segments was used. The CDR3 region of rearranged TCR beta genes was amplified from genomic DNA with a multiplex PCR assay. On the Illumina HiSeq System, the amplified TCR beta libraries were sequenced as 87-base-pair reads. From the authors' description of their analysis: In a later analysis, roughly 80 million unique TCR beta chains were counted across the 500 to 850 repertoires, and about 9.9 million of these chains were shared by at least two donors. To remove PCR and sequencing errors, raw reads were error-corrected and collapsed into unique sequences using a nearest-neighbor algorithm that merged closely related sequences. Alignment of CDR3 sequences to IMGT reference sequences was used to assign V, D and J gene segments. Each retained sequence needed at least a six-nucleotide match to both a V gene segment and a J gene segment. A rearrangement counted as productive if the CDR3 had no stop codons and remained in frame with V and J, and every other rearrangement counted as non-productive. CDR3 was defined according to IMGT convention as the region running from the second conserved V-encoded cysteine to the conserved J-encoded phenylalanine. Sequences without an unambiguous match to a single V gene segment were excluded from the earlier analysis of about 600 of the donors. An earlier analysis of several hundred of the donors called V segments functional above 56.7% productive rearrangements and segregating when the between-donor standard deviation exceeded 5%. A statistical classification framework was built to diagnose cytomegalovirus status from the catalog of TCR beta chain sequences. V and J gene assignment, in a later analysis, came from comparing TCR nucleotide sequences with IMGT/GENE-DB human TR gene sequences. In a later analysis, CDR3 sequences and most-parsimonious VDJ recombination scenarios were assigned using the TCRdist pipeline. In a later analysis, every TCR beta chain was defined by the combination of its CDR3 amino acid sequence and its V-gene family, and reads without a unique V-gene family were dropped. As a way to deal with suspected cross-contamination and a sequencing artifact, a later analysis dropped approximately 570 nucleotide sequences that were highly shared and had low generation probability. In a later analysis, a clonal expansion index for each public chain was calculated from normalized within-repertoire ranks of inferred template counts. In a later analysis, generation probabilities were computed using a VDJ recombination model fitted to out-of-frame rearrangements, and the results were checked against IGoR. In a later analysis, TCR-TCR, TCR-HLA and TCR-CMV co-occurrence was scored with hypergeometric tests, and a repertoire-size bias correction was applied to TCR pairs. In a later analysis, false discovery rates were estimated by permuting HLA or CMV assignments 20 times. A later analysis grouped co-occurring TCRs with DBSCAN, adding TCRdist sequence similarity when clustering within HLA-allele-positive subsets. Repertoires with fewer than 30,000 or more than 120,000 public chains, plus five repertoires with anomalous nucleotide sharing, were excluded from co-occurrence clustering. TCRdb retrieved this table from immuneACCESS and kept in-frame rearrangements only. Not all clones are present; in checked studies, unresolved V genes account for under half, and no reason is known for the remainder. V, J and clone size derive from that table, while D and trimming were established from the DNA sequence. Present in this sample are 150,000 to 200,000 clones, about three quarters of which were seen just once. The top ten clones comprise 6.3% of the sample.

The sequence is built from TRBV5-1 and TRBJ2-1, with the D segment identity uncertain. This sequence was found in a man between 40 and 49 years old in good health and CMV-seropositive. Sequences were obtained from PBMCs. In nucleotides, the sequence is TGCGCCAGCAGCTTGGTTCCCAGTTTAAATGAGCAGTTCTTC. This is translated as CASSLVPSLNEQFF.